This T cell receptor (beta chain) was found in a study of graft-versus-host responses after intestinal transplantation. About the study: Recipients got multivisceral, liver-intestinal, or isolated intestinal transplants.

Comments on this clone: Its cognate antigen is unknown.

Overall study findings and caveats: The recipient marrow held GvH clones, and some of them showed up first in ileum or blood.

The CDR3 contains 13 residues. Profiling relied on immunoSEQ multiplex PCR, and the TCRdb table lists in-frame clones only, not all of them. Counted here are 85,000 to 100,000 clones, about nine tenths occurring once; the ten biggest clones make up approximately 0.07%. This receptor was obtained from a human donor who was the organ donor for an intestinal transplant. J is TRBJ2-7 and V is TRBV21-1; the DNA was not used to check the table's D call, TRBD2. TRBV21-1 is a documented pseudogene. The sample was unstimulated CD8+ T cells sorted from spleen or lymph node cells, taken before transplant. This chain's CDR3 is CASSKDRGYEQYF. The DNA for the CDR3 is TGTGCCAGCAGCAAAGACCGCGGGTACGAGCAGTACTTC.